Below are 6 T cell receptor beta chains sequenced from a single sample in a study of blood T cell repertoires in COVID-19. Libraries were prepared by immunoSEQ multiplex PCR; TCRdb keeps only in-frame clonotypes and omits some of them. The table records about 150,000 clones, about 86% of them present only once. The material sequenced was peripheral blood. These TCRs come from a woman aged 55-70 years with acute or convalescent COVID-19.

The CDR3 DNA is TGTGCCAGCAGCAAAACAGGCAGGATCGTGTTCTTC. Its translation is CASSKTGRIVFF. The chain uses TRBV21-1 and TRBJ2-1; TRBD1 is taken as the D call from the table, unchecked against the DNA. TRBV21-1 is reported as a pseudogene. The CDR3 is 12 residues long.

CDR3 in amino acids: CASSQGGGNSPLHF. The CDR3 bases are TGTGCCAGCAGCCAAGGGGGGGGGAATTCACCCCTCCACTTT. This sequence joins TRBV3-1 (or the pseudogene TRBV3-2) and TRBJ1-6, with a possible D match to TRBD1 (5 bases). The V end lost 1 base, the J end lost 7 bases, and 8 bases lay between the germline ends. Germline V gene sequence: CDR1 LGHDT, CDR2 YNNKEL (reference sequence). The CDR3 loop spans 14 amino acids.

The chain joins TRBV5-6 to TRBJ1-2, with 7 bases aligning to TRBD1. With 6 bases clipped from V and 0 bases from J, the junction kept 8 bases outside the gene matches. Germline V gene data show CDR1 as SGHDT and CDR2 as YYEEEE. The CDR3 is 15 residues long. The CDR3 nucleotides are TGTGCCAGCACCACAGGGGTCGAAGCTAACTATGGCTACACCTTC. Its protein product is CASTTGVEANYGYTF.

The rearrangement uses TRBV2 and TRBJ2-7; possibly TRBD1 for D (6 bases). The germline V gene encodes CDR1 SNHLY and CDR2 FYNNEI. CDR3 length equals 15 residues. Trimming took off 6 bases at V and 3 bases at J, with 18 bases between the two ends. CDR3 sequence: CASRTPVGAIYEQYF. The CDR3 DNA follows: TGTGCCAGCAGAACCCCGGTGGGGGCGATCTACGAGCAGTACTTC.

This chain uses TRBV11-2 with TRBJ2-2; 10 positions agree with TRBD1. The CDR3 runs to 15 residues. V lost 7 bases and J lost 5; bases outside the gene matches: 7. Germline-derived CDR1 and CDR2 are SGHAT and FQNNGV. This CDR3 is CASTLRDRGTGELFF. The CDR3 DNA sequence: TGTGCCAGCACCCTCCGGGACAGGGGAACCGGGGAGCTGTTTTTT.

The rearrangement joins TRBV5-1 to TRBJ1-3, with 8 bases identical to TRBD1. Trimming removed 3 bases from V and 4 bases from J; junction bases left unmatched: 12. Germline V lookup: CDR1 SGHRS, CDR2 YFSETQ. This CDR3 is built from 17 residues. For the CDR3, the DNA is TGCGCCAGCAGCTATTCCGGGACAGGCAAAGGAGGAAACACCATATATTTT. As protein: CASSYSGTGKGGNTIYF.